These T cell receptor beta chains were read from a single sample in a study of blood T cell repertoires in COVID-19. Repertoires were generated with immunoSEQ multiplex PCR, while TCRdb's copy carries only in-frame clones and drops some. The data show 250,000 or so clones, approximately 86% seen once. Specimen: peripheral blood. The receptor set was obtained from a woman in her seventies with active or convalescent COVID-19. CDR3s include the opening cysteine and the closing phenylalanine or tryptophan. The order of the fields is D gene, clone size, V gene, J gene, CDR3 DNA, CDR3 protein. The D gene is left open where the match is weak. Clone size is not always given. Where it is, it says once, few, many or a class for expanded clones.

TRBD1,NA,TRBV4-1,TRBJ1-4,TGCGCCAGCAGCCAACTTGGTAGGACAGGGCATGAAAAACTGTTTTTT,CASSQLGRTGHEKLFF
NA,NA,TRBV28,TRBJ1-2,TGTGCCAGCAGCTACAGGGTTCCTGGCTACACCTTC,CASSYRVPGYTF
NA,once,TRBV7-8,TRBJ2-6,TGTGCCAGCAGCGCCTCAGCGACGGCCAACGTCCTGACTTTC,CASSASATANVLTF
NA,once,TRBV14,TRBJ2-3,TGTGCCAGCCAAACAGGGCTGGTCCCAGATACGCAGTATTTT,CASQTGLVPDTQYF
NA,NA,TRBV12-3/TRBV12-4,TRBJ2-5,TGTGCCAGCACCCTACTAGGGGAGACCCAGTACTTC,CASTLLGETQYF
TRBD1,NA,TRBV12-5,TRBJ1-1,TGTGCTAGTGGTACCTCACAGGGGGCAGCTTTCTTT,CASGTSQGAAFF
NA,NA,TRBV19,TRBJ1-5,TGTGCCAGTAGTAAGGTTTGGGCGATTGAGCCCCAGCATTTT,CASSKVWAIEPQHF
NA,NA,TRBV2,TRBJ2-5,TGTGCCAGCACGAGTAAGGAGACCCAGTACTTC,CASTSKETQYF
NA,NA,TRBV2,TRBJ2-2,TGTGCCAGCAGTGTGGCACCCTCGAACACCGGGGAGCTGTTTTTT,CASSVAPSNTGELFF
NA,once,TRBV18,TRBJ2-1,TGTGCCAGCTCACCACCAAGTGGGAGCGAGCGCGGCAATGAGCAGTTCTTC,CASSPPSGSERGNEQFF
NA,NA,TRBV11-2,TRBJ1-1,TGTGCCAGCAGCTTATCCCACAGCCCAACTGAAGCTTTCTTT,CASSLSHSPTEAFF
NA,NA,TRBV5-6,TRBJ2-7,TGTGCCAGCAGCGGCGGGCGGCGGCCACTCGCAATCTACGAGCAGTACTTC,CASSGGRRPLAIYEQYF
NA,few,TRBV18,TRBJ1-2,TGTGCCAGCTCACCATTCTCAGGATCCAATGGCTACACCTTC,CASSPFSGSNGYTF
TRBD1,NA,TRBV12-3/TRBV12-4,TRBJ1-5,TGTGCCAGCAACGAGGGGACAGGTCAGCCCCAGCATTTT,CASNEGTGQPQHF
NA,NA,TRBV9,TRBJ1-3,TGTGCCAGCAGCGTAGAAGGGGCGGGGACCATATATTTT,CASSVEGAGTIYF
TRBD1,NA,TRBV7-9,TRBJ1-1,TGTGCCAGCAGCTCACAGGGGATAACCGAAGCTTTCTTT,CASSSQGITEAFF
NA,NA,TRBV5-6,TRBJ2-6,TGTGCCAGCAGCTTGGTTGGGTGGGGCACCCGTCTGGGGGCCAACGTCCTGACTTTC,CASSLVGWGTRLGANVLTF
TRBD1,NA,TRBV5-4,TRBJ1-4,TGTGCCAGCAGCTTACAGGGGATGGGAGAAAAACTGTTTTTT,CASSLQGMGEKLFF
NA,NA,TRBV6-1,TRBJ2-3,TGTGCCAGCAGTGAAAGGTGGTCAGACTCCTCCACAGATACGCAGTATTTT,CASSERWSDSSTDTQYF
NA,NA,TRBV2,TRBJ1-2,TGTGCCAGGAGGCCGGACAGAACTAACTATGGCTACACCTTC,CARRPDRTNYGYTF
NA,NA,TRBV5-1,TRBJ2-3,TGCGCCAGCAGCTTGGGGCGCACAGATACGCAGTATTTT,CASSLGRTDTQYF
TRBD2,once,TRBV5-1,TRBJ2-7,TGCGCCAGCAGCCCCGGGACTAGCGGGGAGTACGAGCAGTACTTC,CASSPGTSGEYEQYF
TRBD1,NA,TRBV27,TRBJ1-1,TGTGCCAGCAGTTTATCGGGACAGAGGAACACTGAAGCTTTCTTT,CASSLSGQRNTEAFF
NA,NA,TRBV19,TRBJ2-2,TGTGCCAGTAACGAGGGGGCCGGGGAGCTGTTTTTT,CASNEGAGELFF
NA,once,TRBV7-9,TRBJ1-2,TGTGCCAGCAGCCCGGGGAGCGCACGTGGCTACACCTTC,CASSPGSARGYTF
TRBD1,NA,TRBV19,TRBJ1-5,TGTGCCAGTACAGACAGGGGAAGGGCTTATAGCAATCAGCCCCAGCATTTT,CASTDRGRAYSNQPQHF
NA,NA,TRBV4-3,TRBJ1-2,TGCGCCAGCAGCCAAGATCTGGTTTACAGGGATGGCTACACCTTC,CASSQDLVYRDGYTF
NA,NA,TRBV5-6,TRBJ1-6,TGTGCCAGCAGCCCGCCTCGGACGGGAAATTCACCCCTCCACTTT,CASSPPRTGNSPLHF
TRBD1,few,TRBV28,TRBJ2-1,TGTGCCAGCAGTACCCCGGGACAGGGTAAGAGAAATGAGCAGTTCTTC,CASSTPGQGKRNEQFF
TRBD1,NA,TRBV7-2,TRBJ1-1,TGTGCCAGCAGCTACGGACAGGGGAACACTGAAGCTTTCTTT,CASSYGQGNTEAFF
TRBD1,few,TRBV4-1,TRBJ1-2,TGCGCCAGCAGCCAAGAGGGGGACAGGGGGAGCTACACCTTC,CASSQEGDRGSYTF
TRBD2,NA,TRBV29-1,TRBJ2-2,TGCAGCGCTCAGACTAGCGGGGGCTCCGGGGAGCTGTTTTTT,CSAQTSGGSGELFF
TRBD1,NA,TRBV6-1,TRBJ2-2,TGTGCCAGCAGTGAAAAACAGGGGAGATCCGGGGAGCTGTTTTTT,CASSEKQGRSGELFF
TRBD1,few,TRBV7-9,TRBJ1-6,TGTGCCAGCAGCACGACAGGGGCGAATTCACCCCTCCACTTT,CASSTTGANSPLHF
NA,NA,TRBV5-1,TRBJ1-2,TGCGCCAGCAGCTTGTCTGGGGCGAGTGGCTACACCTTC,CASSLSGASGYTF
TRBD1,NA,TRBV6-7,TRBJ2-1,TGTGCCAGCAGCAGAGGCGGACAGGGGCCCTACAATGAGCAGTTCTTC,CASSRGGQGPYNEQFF
TRBD2,NA,TRBV24-1,TRBJ2-1,TGTGCCACCGCCCGGGGGGGGGCGCTCAATGAGCAGTTCTTC,CATARGGALNEQFF
NA,NA,TRBV19,TRBJ1-1,TGTGCCAGTAGTTCGAGACAGTCTCTCTTACTTAAAATGAACACTGAAGCTTTCTTT,CASSSRQSLLLKMNTEAFF
NA,NA,TRBV7-6,TRBJ2-2,TGTGCCAGCATCCAGTTACAGGACACCGGGGAGCTGTTTTTT,CASIQLQDTGELFF
TRBD2,NA,TRBV6-5,TRBJ2-1,TGTGCCAGCCGGGGGGGTTACAATGAGCAGTTCTTC,CASRGGYNEQFF
NA,NA,TRBV6-2/TRBV6-3,TRBJ1-1,TGTGCCAGCAGTTACTCGAGCACTGAAGCTTTCTTT,CASSYSSTEAFF
NA,once,TRBV6-4,TRBJ2-1,TGTGCCAGCAGTGTTGAGGGGACACTATCCCACAATGAGCAGTTCTTC,CASSVEGTLSHNEQFF
TRBD1,NA,TRBV7-2,TRBJ2-7,TGTGCCAGCAGCTTAGAGTTGGGGACAGGGGCACCTAACTCCTACGAGCAGTACTTC,CASSLELGTGAPNSYEQYF
TRBD2,NA,TRBV14,TRBJ2-7,TGTGCCAGCAGCCAAGAATCCAGCGGGGTCGGCGAGCAGTACTTC,CASSQESSGVGEQYF